This is a list of T cell receptor beta chains from one sample in a study of CD8+ T cells in alopecia areata. The table came from immunoSEQ multiplex PCR; TCRdb's copy has only in-frame clones and leaves some out. This table holds 150,000 to 160,000 clones, approximately 53% found once. The sequencing used CD8+ T cells sorted from blood, collected at week 0. These receptors originate from a human donor with alopecia areata. Both conserved end residues are part of each CDR3. The D gene is left open where the match is weak. Only part of the rows carry a size: once, few, many, or a class if the clone is expanded.

length: 13; V: TRBV30; D: -; size: once; J: TRBJ2-1; CDR3: CAWSVSRSREQFF; DNA: TGTGCCTGGAGTGTGAGCCGGTCAAGGGAGCAGTTCTTC
length: 15; V: TRBV4-3; D: -; size: -; J: TRBJ2-7; CDR3: CASSQNSLGSYEQYF; DNA: TGCGCCAGCAGCCAGAACAGCCTGGGATCCTACGAGCAGTACTTC
length: 17; V: TRBV13; D: TRBD1; size: few; J: TRBJ1-1; CDR3: CASRGYSDRGLNTEAFF; DNA: TGTGCCAGCAGGGGATACTCGGACAGGGGATTGAACACTGAAGCTTTCTTT
length: 16; V: TRBV7-9; D: -; size: -; J: TRBJ2-3; CDR3: CASSSDSTISTDTQYF; DNA: TGTGCCAGCAGCTCCGACAGCACGATAAGCACAGATACGCAGTATTTT
length: 15; V: TRBV6-5; D: -; size: -; J: TRBJ2-3; CDR3: CASSSLAVGTDTQYF; DNA: TGTGCCAGCAGTTCCCTGGCGGTGGGCACAGATACGCAGTATTTT
length: 15; V: TRBV9; D: -; size: few; J: TRBJ1-4; CDR3: CASSVGEQFNEKLFF; DNA: TGTGCCAGCAGCGTAGGAGAACAGTTTAATGAAAAACTGTTTTTT
length: 14; V: TRBV29-1; D: -; size: few; J: TRBJ2-2; CDR3: CSVAGVPGTGELFF; DNA: TGCAGCGTTGCAGGGGTTCCTGGGACCGGGGAGCTGTTTTTT
length: 14; V: TRBV30; D: -; size: -; J: TRBJ2-5; CDR3: CAWSVGDSQETQYF; DNA: TGTGCCTGGAGTGTAGGGGACTCCCAAGAGACCCAGTACTTC
length: 11; V: TRBV30; D: -; size: -; J: TRBJ2-1; CDR3: CAWSKYNEQFF; DNA: TGTGCCTGGAGTAAGTACAATGAGCAGTTCTTC
length: 12; V: TRBV7-9; D: -; size: few; J: TRBJ1-2; CDR3: CASSLDRNGYTF; DNA: TGTGCCAGCAGCTTAGACCGAAATGGCTACACCTTC
length: 14; V: TRBV28; D: -; size: -; J: TRBJ1-6; CDR3: CASSRHFDNSPLHF; DNA: TGTGCCAGCAGTCGCCACTTCGATAATTCACCCCTCCACTTT
length: 16; V: TRBV5-1; D: TRBD1; size: -; J: TRBJ1-4; CDR3: CASSLEGTAEGEKLFF; DNA: TGCGCCAGCAGCTTGGAGGGGACAGCCGAGGGTGAAAAACTGTTTTTT
length: 13; V: TRBV30; D: TRBD2; size: once; J: TRBJ2-7; CDR3: CAWSAGREDEQYF; DNA: TGTGCCTGGAGCGCGGGGAGGGAAGACGAGCAGTACTTC
length: 12; V: TRBV7-2; D: -; size: few; J: TRBJ2-1; CDR3: CASTGSSWEQFF; DNA: TGTGCCAGTACAGGGTCGTCTTGGGAGCAGTTCTTC
length: 14; V: TRBV29-1; D: TRBD1; size: -; J: TRBJ2-7; CDR3: CSVQAGTGAGEQYF; DNA: TGCAGCGTCCAGGCCGGGACAGGCGCGGGCGAGCAGTACTTC
length: 12; V: TRBV9; D: -; size: -; J: TRBJ1-1; CDR3: CASSAADTEAFF; DNA: TGTGCCAGCAGCGCCGCCGACACTGAAGCTTTCTTT
length: 14; V: TRBV27; D: -; size: -; J: TRBJ2-5; CDR3: CASSFHGTGETQYF; DNA: TGTGCCAGCAGTTTTCATGGGACGGGGGAGACCCAGTACTTC